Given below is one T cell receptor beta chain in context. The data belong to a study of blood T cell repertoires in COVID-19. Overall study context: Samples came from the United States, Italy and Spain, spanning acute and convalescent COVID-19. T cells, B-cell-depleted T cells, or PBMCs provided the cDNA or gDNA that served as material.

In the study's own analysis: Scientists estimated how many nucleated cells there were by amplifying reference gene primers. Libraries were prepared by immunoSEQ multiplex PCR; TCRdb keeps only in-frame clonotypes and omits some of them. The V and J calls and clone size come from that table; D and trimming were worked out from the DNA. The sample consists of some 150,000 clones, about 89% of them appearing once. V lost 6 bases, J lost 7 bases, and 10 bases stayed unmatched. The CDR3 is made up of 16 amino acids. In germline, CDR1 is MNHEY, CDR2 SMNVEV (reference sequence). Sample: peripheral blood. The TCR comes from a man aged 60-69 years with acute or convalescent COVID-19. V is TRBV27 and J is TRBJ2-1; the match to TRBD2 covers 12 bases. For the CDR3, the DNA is TGTGCCAGCAGACCTCTGGAACTAGCGGGGGGTAATGAGCAGTTCTTC. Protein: CASRPLELAGGNEQFF.